These 15 T cell receptor beta chains were all obtained from the same sample, sequenced in a study of cytomegalovirus exposure and HLA in healthy donors (dated by TCRdb to the late 2010s). The receptor library was made with the immunoSEQ multiplex PCR assay. A mixture of 60 forward primers for TCR Vbeta segments and 13 reverse primers for TCR Jbeta segments was used in the multiplex PCR. Held by TCRdb, this immuneACCESS table contains in-frame sequences only and omits some clones. Under half of the omission traces to an unresolved V gene where checked; the cause of the rest is unknown. The sample table shows approximately 200,000 clones, and approximately 82% are seen once. The top ten clones comprise 2.1% of the sample. Specimen: PBMCs. The receptors shown here come from a woman younger than 35 in good health and CMV-seropositive.

This chain joins TRBV7-9 and TRBJ1-2, with D perhaps matching TRBD1 (6 bases). Germline assignment: CDR1 SEHNR and CDR2 FQNEAQ (reference sequence). The CDR3 sequence is 14 residues long. V gave up 6 bases and J gave up 8 bases, with 19 bases separating them. CDR3 DNA: TGTGCCAGCAGTGAAGGCAGGGGAATAGGGGGCTACACCTTC. This sequence encodes CASSEGRGIGGYTF. Full variable domain (outside the CDR3, taken from reference TRBV7-9 and TRBJ1-2): DTGVSQNPRHKITKRGQNVTFRCDPISEHNRLYWYRQTLGQGPEFLTYFQNEAQLEKSRLLSDRFSAERPKGSFSTLEIQRTEQGDSAMYLCASSEGRGIGGYTFGSGTRLTVV.

This rearrangement joins TRBV19 to TRBJ1-1, with 8 bases identical to TRBD1. Germline-derived CDR1 and CDR2 are LNHDA and SQIVND (reference sequence). This CDR3 has 16 residues. CDR3 sequence: CASSRPGGPRGTEAFF. The CDR3 DNA reads as TGTGCATCATCTCGGCCAGGGGGCCCAAGGGGCACTGAAGCTTTCTTT.

The J gene is TRBJ1-2, the V gene TRBV5-6; 7 nucleotides match TRBD1. This CDR3 contains 14 residues. Losses at the gene ends were 6 bases for V and 4 bases for J; bases not matched to a gene: 9. Germline V gives CDR1 SGHDT, CDR2 YYEEEE. The CDR3 sequence: CASNPLGTAYGYTF. CDR3 sequence (DNA): TGTGCCAGCAACCCATTGGGGACAGCCTATGGCTACACCTTC.

The genes are TRBV5-5 and TRBJ2-1; D ambiguous. Trimming cost V 4 bases and J 8 bases, with 7 bases left between them. The V gene's germline CDR1 is SGHKS and CDR2 YYEKEE (reference sequence). The CDR3 covers 11 residues. CDR3 loop: CASSQNYEQFF. Here the CDR3 DNA reads TGTGCCAGCAGCCAAAACTATGAGCAGTTCTTC.

The chain has TRBV6-5 and TRBJ2-3, with 8 nucleotides matching TRBD2. CDR1 is MNHEY, CDR2 SVGAGI, per germline. This CDR3 is 14 amino acids long. V shed 6 bases and J 7 bases; nucleotides not matched to a gene: 9. The chain's CDR3 is CASSPGGGGYTQYF. The CDR3 DNA follows: TGTGCCAGCAGCCCTGGTGGCGGGGGGTATACGCAGTATTTT.

The chain couples TRBV29-1 to TRBJ2-7; TRBD1 aligns across 9 bases. The germline V gene encodes CDR1 SQVTM and CDR2 ANQGSEA. The trim removed 3 bases at V and 5 bases at J, leaving 11 bases unmatched. The CDR3 consists of 15 residues. CDR3 nucleotide sequence: TGCAGCGTTGACTCGGGACAGGGAATGTCACACGAGCAGTACTTC. Its protein is CSVDSGQGMSHEQYF.

This clone was counted only a few times. The chain links TRBV5-6 to TRBJ2-1; possible D gene TRBD1, 7 bases. CDR3 length equals 15 residues. CDR1 is SGHDT and CDR2 is YYEEEE in the germline V gene. V dropped 6 bases and J dropped 8 bases, with 21 bases sitting between them. CDR3 in amino acids: CASIEWRGPSDEQFF. CDR3 sequence (DNA): TGTGCCAGCATCGAATGGAGGGGGCCTAGCGATGAGCAGTTCTTC.

The gene calls are TRBV9 and TRBJ2-3; 7 nucleotides align to TRBD1. The junction had 7 bases not matched to a gene; V was cut back by 2 bases and J by 4 bases. The V gene's germline CDR1 is SGDLS and CDR2 YYNGEE. This CDR3 comprises 15 residues. The CDR3 reads CASSVRGTAPDTQYF. The DNA for the CDR3 is TGTGCCAGCAGCGTCAGGGGGACCGCCCCAGATACGCAGTATTTT.

The rearrangement links TRBV6-1 to TRBJ2-3; TRBD1 might be the D (6 bases). Germline V lookup: CDR1 MNHNS, CDR2 SASEGT. V lost 6 bases, J lost 4 bases, and 8 bases lay in between. This CDR3 region has 12 residues. The CDR3, as DNA: TGTGCCAGCAGAGCAGGGGCAGATACGCAGTATTTT. Protein: CASRAGADTQYF.

The J gene is TRBJ2-3, the V gene TRBV19, with D unresolved. Germline assignment: CDR1 LNHDA and CDR2 SQIVND (reference sequence). The CDR3 is 12 residues long. V shed 8 bases and J shed 3 bases, with 9 bases lying between them. CDR3 in DNA: TGTGCCAGTGGAACGGGTACAGATACGCAGTATTTT. It translates to CASGTGTDTQYF.

The chain recombines TRBV7-2 with TRBJ2-1, with D hard to call. This CDR3 is built from 13 residues. The V end lost 5 bases, the J end lost 6 bases, and 11 bases lay between the germline ends. CDR1 SGHTA and CDR2 FQGNSA come from the germline V gene. DNA for the CDR3: TGTGCCAGCAGCCTTAGTTCCCTCAATGAGCAGTTCTTC. The encoded protein is CASSLSSLNEQFF. Full variable domain (remainder filled in from reference TRBV7-2 and TRBJ2-1): GAGVSQSPSNKVTEKGKDVELRCDPISGHTALYWYRQSLGQGLEFLIYFQGNSAPDKSGLPSDRFSAERTGGSVSTLTIQRTQQEDSAVYLCASSLSSLNEQFFGPGTRLTVL.

The J gene is TRBJ2-3, the V gene TRBV7-2; possibly TRBD2 for D (6 bases). The CDR3 sequence is 15 residues long. From germline, CDR1 is SGHTA and CDR2 FQGNSA. Trimming left V 1 base short and J 2 bases short, with 10 bases between. CDR3 region: CASSLEGLPTDTQYF. The CDR3 coding sequence is TGTGCCAGCAGCTTAGAGGGACTCCCCACAGATACGCAGTATTTT.

The chain employs TRBV19 and TRBJ1-2, with D perhaps TRBD1 (6 bases). There are 13 residues in the CDR3. The V gene's germline CDR1 is LNHDA and CDR2 SQIVND (reference sequence). Trimming left V 7 bases short and J 10 bases short, with 19 bases between. The CDR3 DNA sequence: TGTGCCAGTAATCTACAGGGCCTAGGTGCCTACACCTTC. It specifies CASNLQGLGAYTF.

This clone has a single count. The chain carries TRBV4-2 and TRBJ2-3; weak D call: TRBD2 (5 bases). The CDR3 consists of 15 residues. Germline V gene data show CDR1 as LGHNA and CDR2 as YNFKEQ. V lost 1 base, J lost 2 bases, and 10 bases lay in between. The CDR3 protein is CASSQGGPNTDTQYF. CDR3 in DNA: TGTGCCAGCAGCCAAGGAGGGCCCAACACAGATACGCAGTATTTT.

The V gene is TRBV4-1, the J gene TRBJ1-2; tentative D call: TRBD1 (6 bases). Trimming removed 0 bases at V and 5 bases at J, with 19 bases between. Germline values: CDR1 MGHRA, CDR2 YSYEKL. The CDR3 consists of 17 residues. The CDR3 DNA is TGCGCCAGCAGCCAAGAGGAAACGAGCGGACAGATTTATGGCTACACCTTC. This codes for CASSQEETSGQIYGYTF.